One and the same sample provided the 29 T cell receptor beta chains below, sequenced in a study of CD8+ T cells in alopecia areata. Noted treatment: oral pan-JAK inhibitor, 5-10 mg twice daily. In each case, RNA was isolated and then reverse transcribed into cDNA as the sequencing template. Here immunoSEQ multiplex PCR was the method, and the copy in TCRdb shows in-frame clones only, minus some. The sample records approximately 140,000 clones, 75% to 85% being singletons. The material was CD8+ T cells sorted from blood, obtained at week 4, from a patient treated with tofacitinib. All receptors derive from a human donor with alopecia areata.

The genes are TRBV7-3 and TRBJ2-7, with 10 bases aligning to TRBD1. The V and J ends lost 5 bases and 5 bases, in that order; junction bases with no gene match: 6. In germline, CDR1 is SGHTA, CDR2 FQGTGA. The length of the CDR3 is 14 residues. The CDR3 loop is CASSATGGLDEQYF. The CDR3 DNA sequence: TGTGCCAGCAGCGCGACAGGGGGCCTAGACGAGCAGTACTTC.

The chain couples TRBV9 to TRBJ2-3, with D unresolved. Trimming took 0 bases from V and 0 from J, leaving 8 bases between them. From germline, CDR1 is SGDLS and CDR2 YYNGEE. The CDR3 consists of 15 residues. The CDR3 loop reads CASSVEGLSTDTQYF. Here the CDR3 DNA reads TGTGCCAGCAGCGTAGAAGGGTTAAGCACAGATACGCAGTATTTT.

The chain carries TRBV5-4 and TRBJ2-7; TRBD1 aligns across 7 bases. The CDR3 runs to 12 residues. Germline values: CDR1 SGHNT, CDR2 YYREEE (reference sequence). J was trimmed by 9 bases and V by 4 bases; bases with no gene match: 7. The chain's CDR3 is CASSTTTGLQYF. In nucleotides, the CDR3 is TGTGCCAGCAGCACCACGACAGGGCTGCAGTACTTC. The variable domain in full, with the rest retrieved from reference TRBV5-4 and TRBJ2-7, is ETGVTQSPTHLIKTRGQQVTLRCSSQSGHNTVSWYQQALGQGPQFIFQYYREEENGRGNFPPRFSGLQFPNYSSELNVNALELDDSALYLCASSTTTGLQYFGPGTRLTVT.

This chain links TRBV6-5 with TRBJ1-5; TRBD1 might be the D (5 bases). The CDR3 has 15 amino acids. Germline-derived CDR1 and CDR2 are MNHEY and SVGAGI. Trimming removed 4 bases at V and 0 bases at J, with 10 bases between. The CDR3 DNA reads as TGTGCCAGCAGTTCCAGGGATGGTAGCAATCAGCCCCAGCATTTT. This gives the protein CASSSRDGSNQPQHF.

The CDR3 region is CASSQELSSSYEQYF. The DNA for the CDR3 is TGTGCCAGCAGCCAAGAACTCTCGAGCTCCTACGAGCAGTACTTC. J is TRBJ2-7 and V is TRBV4-2; D uncertain. V was pared by 0 bases and J by 0 bases, with 9 bases between. Germline-derived CDR1 and CDR2 are LGHNA and YNFKEQ. The CDR3 is 15 amino acids.

V usage is TRBV7-2 and J usage is TRBJ1-6; D unresolved. The CDR3 contains 15 residues. Trimming removed 5 bases from V and 7 bases from J, with 15 bases in between. The V gene's germline CDR1 is SGHTA and CDR2 FQGNSA. CDR3 sequence: CASSPETYQNSPLHF. In DNA, the CDR3 is TGTGCCAGCAGCCCCGAAACTTACCAAAATTCACCCCTCCACTTT.

This chain uses TRBV6-5 with TRBJ2-2; D may be TRBD2 (5 bases). The germline gives CDR1 MNHEY, CDR2 SVGAGI. This CDR3 has 13 amino acids. V was clipped by 1 base and J by 9 bases, with 9 bases between them. This CDR3 is CASSYWGDRELFF. The CDR3 DNA reads as TGTGCCAGCAGTTACTGGGGAGACCGGGAGCTGTTTTTT.

V usage is TRBV4-3 and J usage is TRBJ2-7; no reliable D call. Germline CDR1 reads LGHNA; CDR2 reads YSLEER. V dropped 1 base and J dropped 1 base, with 5 bases sitting between them. The CDR3 consists of 13 residues. Here the CDR3 reads CASSQVVSYEQYF. The CDR3 DNA reads TGCGCCAGCAGCCAAGTAGTTTCCTACGAGCAGTACTTC.

CDR3 in amino acids: CASSFAVGGGSTDTQYF. In DNA form, the CDR3 reads TGTGCCAGCAGTTTCGCAGTTGGTGGCGGAAGCACAGATACGCAGTATTTT. The chain is built from TRBV27 and TRBJ2-3, with unresolved D. Trimming took 3 bases from V and 0 from J, leaving 16 bases between them. CDR3 length: 17 amino acids. CDR1 is MNHEY and CDR2 is SMNVEV in the germline V gene (reference sequence).

The rearrangement uses TRBV13 and TRBJ2-1, with D hard to call. In germline, CDR1 is PRHDT, CDR2 FYEKMQ (reference sequence). This CDR3 comprises 11 residues. The ends were cut back, 5 bases at V and 4 bases at J, with 3 bases in the middle. Here the CDR3 reads CASSLYNEQFF. As DNA, the CDR3 is TGTGCCAGCAGCCTATACAATGAGCAGTTCTTC.

The chain uses TRBV5-1 and TRBJ2-7, with 7 bases fitting TRBD1. V shed 4 bases, J shed 6 bases, and the junction held 7 bases outside the gene matches. Germline V CDR1 and CDR2: SGHRS, YFSETQ. CDR3 size: 13 residues. CDR3 DNA sequence: TGCGCCAGCAGCCTGACAGGGAAGGTCGAGCAGTACTTC. Translation gives CASSLTGKVEQYF. Combining the CDR3 with reference TRBV5-1 and TRBJ2-7 gives the whole variable domain KAGVTQTPRYLIKTRGQQVTLSCSPISGHRSVSWYQQTPGQGLQFLFEYFSETQRNKGNFPGRFSGRQFSNSRSEMNVSTLELGDSALYLCASSLTGKVEQYFGPGTRLTVT.

This clone was seen only once. The genes are TRBV29-1 and TRBJ2-7; D call uncertain. The CDR3 is 14 residues long. Per germline, CDR1 SQVTM and CDR2 ANQGSEA. Trimming stripped 3 bases from V and 0 bases from J, with 12 bases between. The CDR3 here is CSVDGVDNSYEQYF. CDR3 nucleotides: TGCAGCGTTGATGGTGTTGACAACTCCTACGAGCAGTACTTC.

There are a few counts of this clone. The gene calls are TRBV10-3 and TRBJ1-6, with 9 positions matching TRBD1. Trimming removed 8 bases from V and 8 bases from J; junction bases left unmatched: 1. The V gene's germline CDR1 is ENHRY and CDR2 SYGVKD. CDR3 length: 12 amino acids. In DNA, the CDR3 is TGTGCCATCGGGACAGGGTATTCACCCCTCCACTTT. Translating it yields CAIGTGYSPLHF.

The V call is TRBV30, the J call TRBJ2-1; 9 bases agree with TRBD2. V was clipped by 4 bases and J by 4 bases; unmatched bases: 5. Germline V lookup: CDR1 GTSNPN, CDR2 SVGIG (reference sequence). The CDR3 is made up of 14 amino acids. CDR3 coding DNA: TGTGCCTGGAATGAAGCGGGGGGTTACAATGAGCAGTTCTTC. Protein product: CAWNEAGGYNEQFF.

The chain joins TRBV11-2 to TRBJ2-3; 13 bases match TRBD2. The CDR3 contains 15 residues. In germline, CDR1 is SGHAT, CDR2 FQNNGV. V lost 5 bases to trimming and J lost 5 bases; unmatched junction nucleotides: 4. CDR3 in amino acids: CASSGLAGVIDTQYF. DNA of the CDR3: TGTGCCAGCAGCGGACTAGCGGGGGTTATAGATACGCAGTATTTT.

The J gene is TRBJ1-4, the V gene TRBV6-4; D gene ambiguous. The CDR3 is made up of 14 amino acids. The V gene's germline CDR1 is MRHNA and CDR2 SNTAGT. Trimming cost V 0 bases and J 7 bases, with 9 bases left between them. Written as DNA, the CDR3 is TGTGCCAGCAGTGACTCTCCCTGGTTTGAAAAACTGTTTTTT. As protein: CASSDSPWFEKLFF.

This chain links TRBV9 with TRBJ2-7; D is uncertain. This CDR3 comprises 13 residues. V was trimmed by 3 bases and J by 3 bases, leaving 10 bases between them. Germline CDR1 is SGDLS and CDR2 is YYNGEE. The CDR3 loop reads CASSAPEGYEQYF. The CDR3 bases are TGTGCCAGCAGCGCCCCAGAAGGCTACGAGCAGTACTTC. Using reference TRBV9 and TRBJ2-7 for the parts outside the CDR3, the full variable domain is DSGVTQTPKHLITATGQRVTLRCSPRSGDLSVYWYQQSLDQGLQFLIQYYNGEERAKGNILERFSAQQFPDLHSELNLSSLELGDSALYFCASSAPEGYEQYFGPGTRLTVT.

The chain is built from TRBV5-4 and TRBJ2-3; TRBD2 matches at 11 bases. The CDR3 totals 17 residues. J was trimmed by 3 bases and V by 4 bases; bases with no gene match: 10. The V gene's germline CDR1 is SGHNT and CDR2 YYREEE (reference sequence). The CDR3 DNA reads TGTGCCAGCAGCCACCACCCGGGACTAGCGGAAACAGATACGCAGTATTTT. Amino acid sequence: CASSHHPGLAETDTQYF.

This clone is a singleton in its sample. The gene calls are TRBV6-5 and TRBJ1-2; D not certain. CDR3 length: 14 residues. Germline-derived CDR1 and CDR2 are MNHEY and SVGAGI. V lost 2 bases to trimming and J lost 5 bases, with 12 bases between them. The CDR3 bases are TGTGCCAGCAGTTACAAGGGAGGGAAATATGGCTACACCTTC. It translates to CASSYKGGKYGYTF.

The genes are TRBV4-1 and TRBJ2-5; the D gene is possibly TRBD2 (5 bases). This CDR3 region has 14 residues. The V end lost 3 bases, the J end lost 3 bases, and 11 bases lay between the germline ends. CDR1 is MGHRA and CDR2 is YSYEKL in the germline V gene. The CDR3 nucleotides read TGCGCCAGCAGCCAGCGGGCAACAGAAGAGACCCAGTACTTC. Protein product: CASSQRATEETQYF.

This clone was counted once. The chain is built from TRBV7-8 and TRBJ2-3; TRBD2 agrees at 12 bases. V shed 5 bases and J 5 bases; nucleotides not matched to a gene: 11. The CDR3 is 17 residues long. Looked up from germline, CDR1 is SGHVS and CDR2 is FQNEAQ. The DNA for the CDR3 is TGTGCCAGCAGCGCCCGTCTAGCGGGGGGGCTTTTAGATACGCAGTATTTT. This gives the protein CASSARLAGGLLDTQYF.

The rearrangement joins TRBV30 to TRBJ1-2; D gene unclear. From germline, CDR1 is GTSNPN and CDR2 SVGIG (reference sequence). The CDR3 loop spans 12 amino acids. The V and J ends lost 5 bases and 2 bases respectively, with 9 bases between them. Here the CDR3 DNA reads TGTGCCTGGTCGTGGGAAAACTATGGCTACACCTTC. This codes for CAWSWENYGYTF.

The J gene is TRBJ2-3, the V gene TRBV5-6; 8 bases are shared with TRBD1. V lost 1 base and J lost 1; bases outside the gene matches: 5. The germline V gene encodes CDR1 SGHDT and CDR2 YYEEEE. The CDR3 is 16 residues long. CDR3 coding DNA: TGTGCCAGCAGCTTGAACAGGGGGAGCGGCACAGATACGCAGTATTTT. Translating it yields CASSLNRGSGTDTQYF.

This chain links TRBV5-1 with TRBJ2-7, with a possible D match to TRBD2 (6 bases). CDR3 length: 14 residues. Per germline, CDR1 SGHRS and CDR2 YFSETQ. V was trimmed by 0 bases and J by 2 bases, leaving 9 bases between them. CDR3: CASSLAGGAYEQYF. CDR3 nucleotide sequence: TGCGCCAGCAGCTTGGCCGGAGGGGCCTACGAGCAGTACTTC.

J is TRBJ2-3 and V is TRBV9, with D unresolved. V dropped 0 bases and J dropped 5 bases, with 13 bases sitting between them. CDR1 and CDR2 from the germline V gene are SGDLS and YYNGEE. The CDR3 contains 15 residues. CDR3 sequence reads: CASSVGALGEDTQYF. Here the CDR3 DNA reads TGTGCCAGCAGCGTAGGGGCCCTTGGGGAAGATACGCAGTATTTT.

The J gene is TRBJ2-3, the V gene TRBV9; 8 nucleotides agree with TRBD2. The V gene's germline CDR1 is SGDLS and CDR2 YYNGEE. The CDR3 consists of 14 residues. With 3 bases clipped from V and 4 bases from J, the junction kept 4 bases outside the gene matches. In DNA, the CDR3 is TGTGCCAGCAGCGCCGGACTAGCCCCAGATACGCAGTATTTT. Translated: CASSAGLAPDTQYF.

This chain links TRBV6-5 with TRBJ2-5; D is unclear. Germline V lookup: CDR1 MNHEY, CDR2 SVGAGI. The CDR3 consists of 13 residues. The V gene lost 2 bases and the J gene lost 5 bases, with 9 bases spanning the gap. CDR3 in DNA: TGTGCCAGCAGTTACACTTTCCGGGAGACCCAGTACTTC. It yields the protein CASSYTFRETQYF.

V gene TRBV5-1 combines with J gene TRBJ1-6; D gene unclear. The CDR3 runs 12 residues. V was trimmed by 0 bases and J by 11 bases, leaving 6 bases between them. The germline V gene encodes CDR1 SGHRS and CDR2 YFSETQ. In DNA form, the CDR3 reads TGCGCCAGCAGCTTGGGAGATCCACCCCTCCACTTT. This sequence encodes CASSLGDPPLHF.

The rearrangement joins TRBV5-6 to TRBJ2-3; D may correspond to TRBD1 or TRBD2 (6 bases each). V lost 4 bases and J 6 bases, leaving 12 bases between the germline ends. The V gene's germline CDR1 is SGHDT and CDR2 YYEEEE. The CDR3 has 13 residues. This CDR3 is CASSPQGGDTQYF. CDR3 nucleotides: TGTGCCAGCAGCCCCCAAGGGGGGGATACGCAGTATTTT. The variable domain in full, with the rest retrieved from reference TRBV5-6 and TRBJ2-3, is DAGVTQSPTHLIKTRGQQVTLRCSPKSGHDTVSWYQQALGQGPQFIFQYYEEEERQRGNFPDRFSGHQFPNYSSELNVNALLLGDSALYLCASSPQGGDTQYFGPGTRLTVL.